The next 20 T cell receptor beta chains were all read from a single sample in a study of T cell changes during pregnancy in multiple sclerosis. Sequencing was performed with immunoSEQ multiplex PCR; in TCRdb, only in-frame clones are kept and a portion is missing. The table shows about 36,000 clones, with more than 70% occurring only once. Sequencing was performed on CD4+ T cells from peripheral blood mononuclear cells, taken in the first trimester of pregnancy. The receptors shown here come from a female donor with multiple sclerosis, enrolled in a pregnancy study.

There are a few counts of this clone. The chain is built from TRBV2 and TRBJ1-1; the D is unclear. Germline assignment: CDR1 SNHLY and CDR2 FYNNEI. The V gene lost 4 bases and the J gene lost 5 bases, with 5 bases spanning the gap. This CDR3 region has 11 residues. The CDR3 sequence is CASSVLTEAFF. The CDR3 DNA is TGTGCCAGCAGTGTCTTAACTGAAGCTTTCTTT.

This clone was recorded once. The chain employs TRBV9 and TRBJ1-3; 7 nucleotides agree with TRBD1. This CDR3 spans 16 amino acids. Germline assignment: CDR1 SGDLS and CDR2 YYNGEE. The trim removed 3 bases at V and 2 bases at J, leaving 8 bases unmatched. The CDR3 coding sequence is TGTGCCAGCAGCGCTATACAGGGGTCGGCTGGAAACACCATATATTTT. Translated, it gives CASSAIQGSAGNTIYF.

The chain employs TRBV14 and TRBJ2-1; maybe TRBD2 (7 bases). The CDR3 sequence is 16 residues long. The germline V gene has CDR1 SGHDN and CDR2 FVKESK. The ends were cut back, 1 base at V and 1 base at J, with 11 bases in the middle. The CDR3 here is CASSQGKGGSYNEQFF. The DNA of the CDR3 is TGTGCCAGCAGCCAAGGAAAGGGGGGGTCCTACAATGAGCAGTTCTTC.

Here the CDR3 DNA reads TGTGCCTGGAGTGTACGATCAGGGGGTAACGAGGCCCTCCACTTT. Its protein is CAWSVRSGGNEALHF. This rearrangement joins TRBV30 to TRBJ1-6, with 7 positions matching TRBD1. This CDR3 spans 15 amino acids. Looked up from germline, CDR1 is GTSNPN and CDR2 is SVGIG (reference sequence). V lost 0 bases, J lost 14 bases, and 13 bases stayed unmatched.

This chain joins TRBV30 and TRBJ1-1, with TRBD1 matching over 9 bases. Losses at the gene ends were 6 bases for V and 0 bases for J; bases not matched to a gene: 5. The CDR3 runs 14 residues. The germline CDR1 and CDR2 sequences are GTSNPN and SVGIG (reference sequence). For the CDR3, the DNA is TGTGCCTGTCAACAGGGGGCGCTGAACACTGAAGCTTTCTTT. This codes for CACQQGALNTEAFF.

V is TRBV2 and J is TRBJ2-1; TRBD2 agrees at 14 bases. Germline V gene data show CDR1 as SNHLY and CDR2 as FYNNEI. The CDR3 covers 15 residues. With V trimmed by 6 bases and J by 9 bases, 7 bases remained unmatched. The CDR3 protein is CASSATSGGASEQFF. Written as DNA, the CDR3 is TGTGCCAGCAGCGCGACTAGCGGGGGGGCCAGTGAGCAGTTCTTC.

This sequence joins TRBV2 and TRBJ2-7, with TRBD2 matching 13 bases. J gave up 7 bases and V 7 bases, and 10 bases lay outside the gene matches. The CDR3 contains 15 residues. Germline V gene sequence: CDR1 SNHLY, CDR2 FYNNEI. The CDR3 region is CASTKLAGGPGEQYF. For the CDR3, the DNA is TGTGCCAGCACCAAACTAGCGGGAGGGCCGGGTGAGCAGTACTTC.

The chain joins TRBV11-2 to TRBJ2-1, with 9 nucleotides matching TRBD2. V was clipped by 4 bases and J by 5 bases; unmatched bases: 6. CDR1 and CDR2 from the germline V gene are SGHAT and FQNNGV. This CDR3 is 15 amino acids long. This CDR3 reads CASSSSGLANNEQFF. CDR3 DNA sequence: TGTGCCAGCAGCTCCTCCGGACTAGCGAACAATGAGCAGTTCTTC. Full variable domain (missing parts from reference TRBV11-2 and TRBJ2-1): EAGVAQSPRYKIIEKRQSVAFWCNPISGHATLYWYQQILGQGPKLLIQFQNNGVVDDSQLPKDRFSAERLKGVDSTLKIQPAKLEDSAVYLCASSSSGLANNEQFFGPGTRLTVL.

This chain uses TRBV10-2 with TRBJ2-7; possible D gene TRBD2, 6 bases. The V gene's germline CDR1 is WSHSY and CDR2 SAAADI. V lost 5 bases to trimming and J lost 6 bases, with 17 bases between them. This CDR3 comprises 14 residues. CDR3 loop: CASSSFSGEGEQYF. CDR3 DNA: TGCGCCAGCAGTAGTTTTAGCGGAGAGGGCGAGCAGTACTTC.

The chain has TRBV6-4 and TRBJ2-1; 8 bases line up with TRBD2. The V and J ends lost 6 bases and 4 bases, in that order; junction bases with no gene match: 11. Germline CDR1 reads MRHNA; CDR2 reads SNTAGT. This CDR3 region has 16 residues. CDR3 sequence: CASRKPAGAFYNEQFF. CDR3 nucleotides: TGTGCCAGCAGAAAGCCAGCGGGGGCCTTTTACAATGAGCAGTTCTTC.

This clone was observed once. The chain uses TRBV30 and TRBJ1-2, with D perhaps TRBD1 (5 bases). Germline V CDR1 and CDR2: GTSNPN, SVGIG (reference sequence). The V and J ends lost 5 bases and 0 bases respectively, with 16 bases between them. The CDR3 has 15 amino acids. The CDR3 region has the DNA TGTGCCTGGGCCGAATGGGGGGGAGCTAACTATGGCTACACCTTC. This encodes CAWAEWGGANYGYTF.

The chain links TRBV5-4 to TRBJ1-1, with TRBD1 matching over 8 bases. The CDR3 is 14 residues long. CDR1 SGHNT and CDR2 YYREEE come from the germline V gene (reference sequence). V gave up 2 bases and J gave up 4 bases; unmatched junction bases: 4. CDR3 DNA: TGTGCCAGCAGCTTAGGACAGGGTTTCACTGAAGCTTTCTTT. Protein: CASSLGQGFTEAFF.

The chain carries TRBV6-1 and TRBJ1-6, with D hard to call. V lost 2 bases, J lost 9 bases, and 8 bases lay in between. The CDR3 consists of 13 residues. Germline CDR1 and CDR2: MNHNS and SASEGT. CDR3 bases: TGTGCCAGCAGTGAACACAGATTTTCACCCCTCCACTTT. Protein: CASSEHRFSPLHF.

The rearrangement links TRBV5-4 to TRBJ1-5; D is possibly TRBD1 (5 bases). Trimming removed 4 bases from V and 2 bases from J, with 13 bases in between. CDR1 is SGHNT, CDR2 YYREEE, per germline (reference sequence). CDR3 length: 15 residues. The CDR3 coding sequence is TGTGCCAGCAGCCCGAGGGGAGGGGGCAATCAGCCCCAGCATTTT. This codes for CASSPRGGGNQPQHF.

This clone was seen more than once but under ten times. The chain combines TRBV6-5 with TRBJ1-5; TRBD1 matches 9 bases. Germline trimming cut 6 bases from V and 4 bases from J; bases unmatched to any gene: 4. The length of the CDR3 is 14 residues. Germline V gives CDR1 MNHEY, CDR2 SVGAGI. CDR3 sequence: CASRGTGKNQPQHF. The CDR3 nucleotides read TGTGCCAGCAGAGGGACAGGGAAAAATCAGCCCCAGCATTTT.

This chain uses TRBV5-1 with TRBJ2-5, with 11 nucleotides matching TRBD2. This CDR3 has 16 amino acids. The germline gives CDR1 SGHRS, CDR2 YFSETQ. V shed 4 bases, J shed 6 bases, and the junction held 11 bases outside the gene matches. The CDR3 DNA reads TGCGCCAGCAGCGCGCAGACTAGCGGGGTTGGCCAGACCCAGTACTTC. Translating it yields CASSAQTSGVGQTQYF.

The V call is TRBV29-1, the J call TRBJ1-2; D is ambiguous. The CDR3 contains 11 residues. V lost 4 bases and J lost 4, with 7 bases in between. Germline V gene lookup returns CDR1 SQVTM and CDR2 ANQGSEA. The CDR3 region has the DNA TGCAGCGTTGGACAACGCTATGGCTACACCTTC. It codes for CSVGQRYGYTF.

The chain uses TRBV5-1 and TRBJ1-1; 9 nucleotides align to TRBD1. CDR1 and CDR2 from the germline V gene are SGHRS and YFSETQ. The CDR3 sequence is 15 residues long. The V segment lost 4 bases and the J segment 4 bases; nucleotides outside the gene matches: 8. This chain's CDR3 is CASSLRTGDFTEAFF. CDR3 nucleotides: TGCGCCAGCAGCCTTCGGACAGGGGATTTCACTGAAGCTTTCTTT.

The gene calls are TRBV11-3 and TRBJ2-3; a weak D match, TRBD2 (7 bases). This CDR3 comprises 15 residues. CDR1 and CDR2 from the germline V gene are SGHNT and YENEEA. The V end lost 5 bases, the J end lost 4 bases, and 16 bases lay between the germline ends. CDR3 coding DNA: TGTGCCAGCAGCCAGGGAGGGGGGGCCTCAGATACGCAGTATTTT. It specifies CASSQGGGASDTQYF.

This clone has a handful of counts. The chain links TRBV6-5 to TRBJ1-2; D uncertain. Germline assignment: CDR1 MNHEY and CDR2 SVGAGI. The CDR3 is made up of 13 amino acids. V was shortened by 5 bases and J by 4 bases, with 11 bases between the two germline ends. The CDR3 loop is CASSPRGSYGYTF. The DNA for the CDR3 is TGTGCCAGCAGTCCCCGGGGAAGCTATGGCTACACCTTC.